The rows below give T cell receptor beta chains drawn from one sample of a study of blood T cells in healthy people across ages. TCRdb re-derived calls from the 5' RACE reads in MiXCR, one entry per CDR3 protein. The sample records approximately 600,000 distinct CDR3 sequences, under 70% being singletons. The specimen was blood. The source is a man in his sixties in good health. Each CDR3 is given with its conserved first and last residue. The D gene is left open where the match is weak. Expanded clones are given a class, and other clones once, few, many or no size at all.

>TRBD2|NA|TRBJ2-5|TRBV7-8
CASSLAFSGGQETQYF
TGTGCCAGCAGCTTAGCGTTTAGCGGGGGCCAAGAGACCCAGTACTTC
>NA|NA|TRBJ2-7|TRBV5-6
CASSRRTDYEQYF
TGTGCCAGCTCGCGGAGGACAGACTACGAGCAGTACTTC
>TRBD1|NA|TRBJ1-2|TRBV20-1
CSARNIQGALYGYTF
TGCAGTGCTAGAAATATTCAGGGGGCCCTCTATGGCTACACCTTC
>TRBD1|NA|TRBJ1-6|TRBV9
CASSPGQGPILHF
TGTGCCAGCAGCCCGGGACAGGGCCCTATACTCCACTTT
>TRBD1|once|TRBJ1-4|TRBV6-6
CASGQGGGEKLFF
TGTGCCAGTGGCCAGGGGGGAGGGGAAAAACTGTTTTTT
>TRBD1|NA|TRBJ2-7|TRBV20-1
CSAVDPGQGAYEQYF
TGCAGTGCCGTTGACCCGGGACAGGGAGCCTACGAGCAGTACTTC
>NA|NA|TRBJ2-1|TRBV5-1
CASSSGSANRGRDNEQFF
TGCGCCAGCAGCTCGGGTAGCGCAAACCGGGGGCGGGACAATGAGCAGTTCTTC
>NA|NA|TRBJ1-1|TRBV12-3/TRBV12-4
CASSLSTSGPEAFF
TGTGCCAGCAGTTTAAGTACGTCAGGCCCTGAAGCTTTCTTT
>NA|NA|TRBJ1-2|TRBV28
CASRKWTLYGYTF
TGTGCCAGCAGAAAATGGACTCTATATGGCTACACCTTC
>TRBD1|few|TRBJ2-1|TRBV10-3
CAIRTGGHINEQFF
TGTGCCATCCGGACAGGGGGCCACATTAATGAGCAGTTCTTC
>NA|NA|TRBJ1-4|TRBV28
CASQPPGNEKLFF
TGTGCCAGCCAACCTCCCGGTAATGAAAAACTGTTTTTT
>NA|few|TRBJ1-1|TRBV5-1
CASSFGAGGNTEAFF
TGCGCCAGCAGCTTTGGGGCCGGGGGGAACACTGAAGCTTTCTTT
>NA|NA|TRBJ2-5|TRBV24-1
CATSDSGRGETQYF
TGTGCCACCAGTGATTCGGGTAGAGGAGAGACCCAGTACTTC
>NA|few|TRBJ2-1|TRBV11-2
CASAPWGVNEQFF
TGTGCCAGCGCCCCGTGGGGGGTCAATGAGCAGTTCTTC
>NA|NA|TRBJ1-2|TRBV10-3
CAISVGTAASSYTF
TGTGCCATCAGTGTTGGGACGGCTGCCAGCAGCTACACCTTC
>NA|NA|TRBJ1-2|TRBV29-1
CSVEEASRGYTF
TGCAGCGTTGAAGAGGCCAGCAGAGGCTACACCTTC
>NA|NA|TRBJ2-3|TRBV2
CASNPTGLDTQYF
TGTGCCAGCAATCCCACCGGGCTAGATACGCAGTATTTT
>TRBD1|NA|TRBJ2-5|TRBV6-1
CASRELQGAGETQYF
TGTGCCAGCAGGGAACTACAGGGGGCGGGGGAGACCCAGTACTTC
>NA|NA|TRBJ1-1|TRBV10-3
CAISMRGEVTEAFF
TGTGCCATCAGTATGAGGGGGGAGGTCACTGAAGCTTTCTTT
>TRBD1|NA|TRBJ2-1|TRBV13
CASSPRGYGTGIFNEQFF
TGTGCCAGCAGCCCTAGAGGGTACGGGACAGGGATTTTCAATGAGCAGTTCTTC
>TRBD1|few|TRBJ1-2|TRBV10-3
CAISGGQGGGGSFYGYTF
TGTGCCATCAGTGGAGGACAGGGCGGCGGAGGATCCTTTTATGGCTACACCTTC
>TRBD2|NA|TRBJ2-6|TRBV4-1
CASSQDRGGGAFGANVLTF
TGCGCCAGCAGCCAAGATCGTGGCGGGGGGGCATTTGGGGCCAACGTCCTGACTTTC
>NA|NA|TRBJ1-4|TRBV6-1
CASSDGQSSEKLFF
TGTGCCAGCAGTGATGGACAGTCCTCCGAAAAACTGTTTTTT
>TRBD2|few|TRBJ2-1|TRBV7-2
CASSRTSRGVNEQFF
TGTGCCAGCAGCCGCACTAGCCGGGGGGTAAATGAGCAGTTCTTC
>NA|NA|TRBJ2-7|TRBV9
CASSVSRQGYNEQYF
TGTGCCAGCAGCGTGAGCCGGCAGGGGTACAACGAGCAGTACTTC
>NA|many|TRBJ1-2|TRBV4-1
CASSQVARVGDGYTF
TGCGCCAGCAGCCAAGTCGCCAGGGTCGGGGATGGCTACACCTTC
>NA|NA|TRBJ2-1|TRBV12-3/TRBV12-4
CASSPRPSTGTYNEQFF
TGTGCCAGCAGCCCACGTCCCAGCACAGGGACCTACAATGAGCAGTTCTTC
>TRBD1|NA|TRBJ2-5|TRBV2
CASSSTGGQETQYF
TGTGCCAGCAGTTCGACAGGGGGTCAAGAGACCCAGTACTTC
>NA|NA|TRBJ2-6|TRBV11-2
CASSFEAGANVLTF
TGTGCCAGCAGCTTCGAGGCTGGGGCCAACGTCCTGACTTTC
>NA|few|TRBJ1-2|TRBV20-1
CSARDEVRTNGYTF
TGCAGTGCTAGAGATGAGGTTAGAACCAATGGCTACACCTTC
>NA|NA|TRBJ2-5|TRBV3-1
CASSRDSSGLQETQYF
TGTGCCAGCAGCCGAGATTCGAGCGGGCTGCAAGAGACCCAGTACTTC
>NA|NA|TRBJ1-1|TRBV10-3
CAISAHNQGEAFF
TGTGCCATCAGTGCCCACAACCAGGGTGAAGCTTTCTTT
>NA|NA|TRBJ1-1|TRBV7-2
CASSLVPGAMNTEAFF
TGTGCCAGCAGCTTAGTCCCAGGGGCCATGAACACTGAAGCTTTCTTT
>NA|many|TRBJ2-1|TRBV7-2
CASSLSPNNEQFF
TGTGCCAGCAGCTTGTCCCCGAACAATGAGCAGTTCTTC
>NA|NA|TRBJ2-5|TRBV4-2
CASSQDGYSTKNEQYF
TGTGCCAGCAGCCAAGATGGGTATTCGACCAAGAATGAGCAGTACTTC
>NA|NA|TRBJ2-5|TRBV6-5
CASTPPGRQETQYF
TGTGCCAGCACTCCCCCCGGGCGTCAAGAGACCCAGTACTTC
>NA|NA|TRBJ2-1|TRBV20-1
CSAERRYNEQFF
TGCAGTGCGGAGCGCCGGTACAATGAGCAGTTCTTC
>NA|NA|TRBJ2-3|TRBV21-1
CASSLSSPSKGRKVENCTDTQYF
TGTGCCAGCAGCCTAAGTTCCCCCTCCAAGGGCCGGAAGGTGGAAAATTGCACAGATACGCAGTATTTT
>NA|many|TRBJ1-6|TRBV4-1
CASSQEGFDSPLHF
TGCGCCAGCAGCCAAGAGGGGTTTGACTCACCCCTCCACTTT
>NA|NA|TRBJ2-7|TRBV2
CASSERRGVSSYEQYF
TGTGCCAGCAGTGAAAGACGAGGGGTCAGCTCCTACGAGCAGTACTTC
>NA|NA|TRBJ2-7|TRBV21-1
CASSKRLADFRVNYEQYF
TGTGCCAGCAGCAAAAGGCTTGCTGACTTCAGAGTAAACTACGAGCAGTACTTC